The source of this T cell receptor (beta chain) is a study of blood T cell repertoires in COVID-19. The CDR3 spans 15 residues. The ends were cut back, 4 bases at V and 4 bases at J, with 13 bases in the middle. Germline V gene sequence: CDR1 SNHLY, CDR2 FYNNEI. The table came from immunoSEQ multiplex PCR; TCRdb's copy has only in-frame clones and leaves some out. The table lists around 300,000 clones, under 90% of them singletons, with less than 9.5% in the top ten. The sequenced sample was PBMCs or T cells enriched from blood (not recorded which). The chain carries TRBV2 and TRBJ2-2; D unresolved. The receptor's source is a woman aged 30 to 39 who had recovered from COVID-19. CDR3 nucleotides: TGTGCCAGCAGTGTAGTTCCTACCCCCACCGGGGAGCTGTTTTTT. Its protein product is CASSVVPTPTGELFF.